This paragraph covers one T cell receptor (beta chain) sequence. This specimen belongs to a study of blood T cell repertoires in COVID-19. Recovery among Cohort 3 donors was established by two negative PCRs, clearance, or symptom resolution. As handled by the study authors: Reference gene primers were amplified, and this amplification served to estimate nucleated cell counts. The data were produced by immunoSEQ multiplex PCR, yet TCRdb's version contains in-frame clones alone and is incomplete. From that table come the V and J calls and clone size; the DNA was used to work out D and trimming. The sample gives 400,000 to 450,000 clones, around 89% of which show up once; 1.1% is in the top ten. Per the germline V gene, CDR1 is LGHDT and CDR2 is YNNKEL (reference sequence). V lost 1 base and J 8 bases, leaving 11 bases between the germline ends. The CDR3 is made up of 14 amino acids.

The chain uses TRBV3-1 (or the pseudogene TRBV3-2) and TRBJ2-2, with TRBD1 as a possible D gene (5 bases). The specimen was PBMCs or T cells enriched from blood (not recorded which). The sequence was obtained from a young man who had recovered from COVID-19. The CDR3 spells CASSQVQGRGELFF. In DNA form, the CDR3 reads TGTGCCAGCAGCCAAGTCCAGGGAAGGGGGGAGCTGTTTTTT.